This T cell receptor (beta chain) was identified in a study of shared clonotypes between healthy human individuals (dated by TCRdb to about 2020). The study in broad terms: A few men and a couple of women, aged 18 to 49 years, made up the cohort. For each donor, CD4 naive and CD4 memory were each run on three plates, CD8 naive on two plates, and CD8 memory on one plate. To estimate repertoire size and how much clonotype sharing occurs between individuals, the study deeply sequenced the blood TCR repertoires of five healthy adults. To increase sequencing depth and limit assay-specific biases, different laboratories used diverse techniques to prepare libraries and sequence TCR repertoires. Between about 0.94 and 10 billion PBMCs per donor were obtained by leukapheresis.

Comment on this clone: Which antigen it targets is not known. No much larger clone is present one base from it, and per-base qualities are unavailable.

Using the deep immunoSEQ assay, TCR CDR3 regions were amplified from genomic DNA by multiplex PCR. Extracted genomic DNA from each cell subset was distributed evenly across all wells of several immunoSEQ 96-well plates, and each plate was treated as a replicate. For sorted subsets, roughly 200 ng of genomic DNA, equivalent to roughly 33,000 T cell genomes, went into each replicate PCR. Purified libraries were measured with a Qubit 3.0 fluorometer, size-checked on a Bioanalyzer 2100, and measured again with the KAPA Library Quantification kit. A separate single-read 150-cycle Illumina NextSeq 550 flow cell was used to sequence each immunoSEQ 96-well plate. For the original study's pipeline: Because the immunoSEQ output held only junctional sequences and lacked quality scores, the filtering could not match the filtering applied to full-length reads. Sequences were annotated with PyIR, a Python wrapper for IgBLAST v1.9, and V/J genes and CDR3 were assigned using IMGT germline references. Any read was removed if the V/J assignment was weak (E-value above 1e-6), the CDR3 was missing, or the read contained stop codons, out-of-frame junctions, or ambiguous translated residues. V3J clonotypes were defined by identical inferred V gene, J gene, and CDR3 amino acid sequence. The percentage overlap between two repertoires was calculated by dividing the number of shared unique clonotypes by the size of the smaller repertoire. Repertoire richness was assessed with RTK rarefaction, the Chao1 estimator, and Recon v2.1 estimates of unobserved clonotypes. Generation probabilities were computed with OLGA for all TCRbeta clonotypes obtained by the gDNA method from a handful of donors. The table was pulled from immuneACCESS by TCRdb, which kept in-frame rearrangements only. Such tables lose some clones; where checked, under half of the loss comes from unresolved V genes, and the rest has no known cause. V and J calls and clone size come straight from that table; D and trimming were deduced from the DNA. The sample yields a few million clones; 85% to 95% were counted once. The ten largest account for about 0.13% of the sample.

Donors were healthy HIV-negative adults with no recently reported acute infections or vaccinations. All donors were Caucasian adults living in Nashville, Tennessee, USA. CD4+ T cells were enriched through magnetic negative selection, after which naive cells were positively selected on CD45RA and the remaining negative fraction served as the memory subset. Blood was obtained by leukapheresis, after which PBMCs were separated by Ficoll-Histopaque density gradient centrifugation and cryopreserved in liquid nitrogen vapor phase. Analytical flow cytometry was used to check the purity and quantity of every magnetically sorted T cell population. Each sorted fraction had its genomic DNA isolated and then quantified by UV absorbance on a Nanodrop 2000c. Results and caveats for the whole study, not just this receptor: Estimated clonotype richness was generally larger for naive than for memory subsets. Sharing across several donors was observed for about 4.8% of naive CD4, 3.5% of naive CD8, 2% to 2.5% of memory CD4, and about 0.39% of memory CD8 clonotypes. Sampling was limited to blood, and TCR repertoires in tissue likely differ from TCR repertoires in blood. Compared with non-shared clonotypes, clonotypes shared by all four sorted-subset donors had higher generation probabilities. Incomplete sequencing was indicated by rarefaction of sorted-subset datasets, despite the large sequencing depth. Pairwise subsampling indicated that sequencing depth was expected to affect the degree of clonotype sharing among donors. Because the study included only a small number of donors, the genetic and exposure-history diversity represented was limited.

Material: naive CD4+ T cells sorted from blood. The cell subset or site label here, explained by the study, means: CD45RA+ positively selected. The TCR comes from a man younger than 35 in good health.

The sequenced DNA: TGTGCCAGCAGCTGGTGGGACACCAAAACTAGCGAGCAGTACTTC. It translates to CASSWWDTKTSEQYF. The rearrangement joined TRBV7-9 to TRBJ2-7, with TRBD1 as a weak D call on 6 bases. Reading from cysteine to phenylalanine, the CDR3 counts 15 amino acids. Just the 45-base CDR3 DNA is kept, in frame starting at base 1. Sequences SEHNR (CDR1) and FQNEAQ (CDR2) are obtained from the germline V gene (reference sequence). Trimming removed 4 bases from V and 6 bases from J, leaving 19 bases between the germline ends.